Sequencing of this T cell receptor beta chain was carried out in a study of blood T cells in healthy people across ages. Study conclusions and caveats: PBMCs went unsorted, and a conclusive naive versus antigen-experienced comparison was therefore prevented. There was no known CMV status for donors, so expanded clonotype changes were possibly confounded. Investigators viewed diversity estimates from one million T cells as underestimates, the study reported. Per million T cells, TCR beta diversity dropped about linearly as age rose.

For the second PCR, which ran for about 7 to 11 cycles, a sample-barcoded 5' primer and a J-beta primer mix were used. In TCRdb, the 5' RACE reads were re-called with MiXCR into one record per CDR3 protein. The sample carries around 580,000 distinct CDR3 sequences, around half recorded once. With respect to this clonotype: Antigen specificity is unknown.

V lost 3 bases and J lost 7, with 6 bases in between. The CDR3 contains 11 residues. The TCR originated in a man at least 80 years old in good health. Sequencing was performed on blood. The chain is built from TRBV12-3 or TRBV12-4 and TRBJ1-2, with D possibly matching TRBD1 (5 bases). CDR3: CASSFGGGYTF. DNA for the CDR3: TGTGCCAGCAGTTTTGGGGGTGGCTACACCTTC.